This T cell receptor beta chain is from a study of regulatory T cells in long-lasting Graves disease. Study information: Persistent cases were those of Graves' disease that involved over 5 years of antithyroid drugs with positive TSH receptor antibodies. Whole-study findings and limits: Gene preferences differed: TRBV28, TRBJ1-2, TRBJ2-5 in persistent cases.

The time point was: persistent/refractory GD, antithyroid drugs over 5 years with positive TRAb. Generation of the TCR library employed RNA extracted from PBMCs. CDR3-region Arm-PCR and iRepertoire HTBI primers produced the TCR beta libraries. TCRdb called the multiplex PCR reads again in MiXCR, with one record for every CDR3 protein. The table lists around 460,000 distinct CDR3 sequences, 20% to 25% of them singletons, with approximately 6.4% in the top ten. The V gene's germline CDR1 is PRHDT and CDR2 FYEKMQ (reference sequence). The CDR3 covers 15 residues. V lost 5 bases, J lost 7 bases, and 20 bases lay in between. At least ten counts were recorded for this clonotype. Its antigen is unidentified.

This TCR was sampled from a female donor with Graves disease. The chain has TRBV13 and TRBJ2-5; D assignment may be TRBD1 or TRBD2 (5 bases each). Sequenced here: peripheral blood mononuclear cells (PBMCs), sampled when the disease was refractory, from a patient treated with antithyroid drugs. For the CDR3, the DNA is TGTGCCAGCAGCCCCGAAGGGACCTCCGGCGGGACCCAGTACTTC. Residues: CASSPEGTSGGTQYF.